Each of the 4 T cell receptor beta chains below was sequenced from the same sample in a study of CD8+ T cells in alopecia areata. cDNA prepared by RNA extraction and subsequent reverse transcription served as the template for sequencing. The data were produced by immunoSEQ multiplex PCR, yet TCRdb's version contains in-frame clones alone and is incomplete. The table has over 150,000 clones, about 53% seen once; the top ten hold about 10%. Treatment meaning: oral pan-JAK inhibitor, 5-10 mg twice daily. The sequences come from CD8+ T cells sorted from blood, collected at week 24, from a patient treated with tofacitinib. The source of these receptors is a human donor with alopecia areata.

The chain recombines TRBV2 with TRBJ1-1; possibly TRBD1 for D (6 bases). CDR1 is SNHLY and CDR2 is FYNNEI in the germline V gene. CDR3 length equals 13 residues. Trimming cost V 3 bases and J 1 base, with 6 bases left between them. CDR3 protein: CASSETGNTEAFF. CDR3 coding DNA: TGTGCCAGCAGTGAGACAGGGAACACTGAAGCTTTCTTT.

CDR3 sequence reads: CASSLTGELNTEAFF. For the CDR3, the DNA is TGCGCCAGCAGCTTGACGGGGGAACTGAACACTGAAGCTTTCTTT. This chain connects TRBV5-1 to TRBJ1-1, with D possibly being TRBD1 (5 bases). Germline-derived CDR1 and CDR2 are SGHRS and YFSETQ. Trimming shortened V by 1 base and J by 0 bases, and 10 bases separated the two germline ends. CDR3 size: 15 residues.

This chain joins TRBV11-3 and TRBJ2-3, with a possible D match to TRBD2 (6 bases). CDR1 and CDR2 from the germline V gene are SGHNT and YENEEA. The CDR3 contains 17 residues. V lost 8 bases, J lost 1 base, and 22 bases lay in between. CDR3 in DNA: TGTGCCAGCCGGCCGCGGGGTGGGGAAGACGGCACAGATACGCAGTATTTT. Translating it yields CASRPRGGEDGTDTQYF.

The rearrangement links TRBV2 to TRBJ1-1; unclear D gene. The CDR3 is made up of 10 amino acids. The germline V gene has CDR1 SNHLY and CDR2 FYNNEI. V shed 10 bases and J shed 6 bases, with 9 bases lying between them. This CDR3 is CAIRSPEAFF. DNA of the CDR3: TGTGCCATCCGATCCCCTGAAGCTTTCTTT.